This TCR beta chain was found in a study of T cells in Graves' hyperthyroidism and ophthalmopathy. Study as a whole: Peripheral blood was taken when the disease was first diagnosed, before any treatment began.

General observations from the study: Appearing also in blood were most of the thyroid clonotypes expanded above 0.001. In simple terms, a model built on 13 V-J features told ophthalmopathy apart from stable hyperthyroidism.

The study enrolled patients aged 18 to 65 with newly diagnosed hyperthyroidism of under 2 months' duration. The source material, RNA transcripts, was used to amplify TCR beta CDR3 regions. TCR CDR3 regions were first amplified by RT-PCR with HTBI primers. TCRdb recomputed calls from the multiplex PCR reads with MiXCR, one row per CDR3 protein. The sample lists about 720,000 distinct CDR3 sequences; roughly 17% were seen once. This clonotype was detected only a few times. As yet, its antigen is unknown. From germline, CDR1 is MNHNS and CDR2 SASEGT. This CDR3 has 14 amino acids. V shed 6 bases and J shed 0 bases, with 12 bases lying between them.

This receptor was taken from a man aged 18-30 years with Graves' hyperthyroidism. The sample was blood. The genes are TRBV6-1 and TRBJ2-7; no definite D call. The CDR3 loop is CASSKVPISYEQYF. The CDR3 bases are TGTGCCAGCAGCAAGGTCCCGATCTCCTACGAGCAGTACTTC.